The entry that follows covers one T cell receptor beta chain sequence. The antigen it binds to is not known. No clone much larger than this one lies a single base away; base qualities are absent. According to the germline V gene, CDR1 reads LGHNA and CDR2 reads YNFKEQ. From the cysteine through the phenylalanine, the CDR3 covers 19 amino acids. The DNA shown is the 57-base CDR3, in frame from base 1. V trim: 0 bases; J trim: 8 bases; unmatched bases: 13. The immunoSEQ Assay, a bias-controlled multiplex PCR, was used to amplify TCRbeta CDR3 regions from genomic DNA. On the study's bioinformatics: Nucleated cell counts per sample were estimated from amplification of reference gene primers within the assay. To quantify the absolute abundance of each unique TCRbeta CDR3 rearrangement, sequence reads were collapsed and filtered. For each sample, productive Simpson clonality was calculated as the square root of Simpson's diversity index over productive rearrangements. Entries here come from immuneACCESS through TCRdb and include only in-frame sequences with V and J called. Some clones fail to appear in such tables; in the studies checked, an unresolved V gene covers under half of the shortfall, and the cause of the remainder is unknown. The V and J calls and clone size were taken over from that table, and D and trimming were inferred from the DNA. Here the sample has about 160,000 clones; around 80% occur a single time. The ten largest clonotypes hold 15% of the sample.

The data belong to a study of blood T cell repertoires in COVID-19 (dated by TCRdb to the early 2020s). With regard to the full study: Samples covering the acute and convalescent phases of COVID-19 were provided by collaborators in the United States, Italy and Spain. Samples were obtained from the ongoing ImmuneRACE study (first 160 participants) and from over a thousand subjects provided by 6 global collaborators. Sample metadata almost always included a de-identified subject ID, COVID-19 status, age in years and sex. Deeply sampled blood TCRbeta repertoires from subjects exposed to, actively infected with, or recovered from COVID-19 were included in the dataset. The repertoires were made available in a free public database intended to serve as a resource for research on the immune response to SARS-CoV-2. The prospective study material was composed of cDNA or gDNA derived from T cells, B-cell-depleted T cells, or PBMCs. Where available, HLA class I and class II types were taken from metadata supplied by the sample provider and were not determined by assay-based typing. The research as a whole found: The quantity of clinical and demographic metadata differed by source and by participant and was supplied without curation.

Each collaborating institution followed its own protocols to collect whole blood in K2EDTA tubes. For TCRbeta analysis, collaborator samples were shipped as frozen whole blood, as isolated PBMCs, or as DNA extracted from either sample type. Sequencing input: peripheral blood. The sequence is built from TRBV4-2 and TRBJ2-1; 13 central nucleotides agree with TRBD2. This clonotype was sampled from a human donor with acute or convalescent COVID-19. The donor label of this sample is uncertain. Here the CDR3 is given as CASSQDVGTSGDWVYEQFF. The DNA sequence is given as TGTGCCAGCAGCCAAGATGTAGGGACTAGCGGGGATTGGGTGTATGAGCAGTTCTTC.